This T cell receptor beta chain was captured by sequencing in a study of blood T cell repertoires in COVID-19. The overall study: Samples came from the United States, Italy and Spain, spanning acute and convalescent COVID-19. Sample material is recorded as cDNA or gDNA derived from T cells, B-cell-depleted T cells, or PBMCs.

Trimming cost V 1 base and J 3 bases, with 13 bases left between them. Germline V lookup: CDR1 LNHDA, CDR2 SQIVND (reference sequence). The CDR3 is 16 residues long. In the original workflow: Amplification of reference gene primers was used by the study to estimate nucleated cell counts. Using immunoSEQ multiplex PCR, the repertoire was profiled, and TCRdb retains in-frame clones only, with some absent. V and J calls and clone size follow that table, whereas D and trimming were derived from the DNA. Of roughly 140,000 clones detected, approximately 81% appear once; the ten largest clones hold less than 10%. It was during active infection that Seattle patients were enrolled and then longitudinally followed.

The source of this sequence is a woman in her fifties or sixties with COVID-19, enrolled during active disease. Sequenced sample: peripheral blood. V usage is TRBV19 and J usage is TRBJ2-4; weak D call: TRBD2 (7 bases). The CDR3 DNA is TGTGCCAGTAGTATAGGGGGGGGCAGAAACAAAAACATTCAGTACTTC. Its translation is CASSIGGGRNKNIQYF.